The 32 T cell receptor beta chains in this list originate from one sample, sequenced in a study of blood T cell repertoires in COVID-19. Profiling relied on immunoSEQ multiplex PCR, and the TCRdb table lists in-frame clones only, not all of them. The table records some 400,000 clones, just under 90% of them present only once. What was sequenced was PBMCs or T cells enriched from blood (not recorded which). All receptors derive from a woman aged 25 to 45 who had recovered from COVID-19.

J is TRBJ2-7 and V is TRBV19, with D possibly being TRBD1 (5 bases). The CDR3 runs 15 residues. V was shortened by 0 bases and J by 2 bases, with 11 bases between the two germline ends. Looked up from germline, CDR1 is LNHDA and CDR2 is SQIVND (reference sequence). The CDR3 DNA sequence: TGTGCCAGTAGTATAGAAAGGGGATATGCCTACGAGCAGTACTTC. This gives the protein CASSIERGYAYEQYF.

The CDR3 DNA reads as TGCAGTGCTAGTAAGGACAGCTCCTACGAGCAGTACTTC. Protein: CSASKDSSYEQYF. The V gene is TRBV20-1, the J gene TRBJ2-7; D may be TRBD1 (6 bases). Germline loops: CDR1 DFQATT, CDR2 SNEGSKA (reference sequence). Trimming removed 3 bases from V and 0 bases from J, with 9 bases in between. This CDR3 region has 13 residues.

The CDR3 bases are TGTGCCAGCAGCGAGAGCTACGAGCAGTACTTC. It yields the protein CASSESYEQYF. The chain employs TRBV7-9 and TRBJ2-7; D ambiguous. V lost 5 bases to trimming and J lost 3 bases, with 5 bases between them. From germline, CDR1 is SEHNR and CDR2 FQNEAQ (reference sequence). The CDR3 covers 11 residues.

This clone was counted between two and nine times. The chain employs TRBV14 and TRBJ1-2; TRBD1 matches at 7 bases. The germline CDR1 and CDR2 sequences are SGHDN and FVKESK. V shed 3 bases, J shed 0 bases, and the junction held 7 bases outside the gene matches. The CDR3 length is 16 residues. Here the CDR3 reads CASSHATGAPNYGYTF. CDR3 nucleotide sequence: TGTGCCAGCAGCCATGCTACAGGGGCCCCTAACTATGGCTACACCTTC.

The chain recombines TRBV13 with TRBJ2-7; 7 bases are a match to TRBD1. This CDR3 has 15 amino acids. Germline CDR1 and CDR2: PRHDT and FYEKMQ (reference sequence). V was pared by 5 bases and J by 0 bases, with 7 bases of the junction left unmatched. The CDR3 reads CASSRGQLSSYEQYF. The CDR3 nucleotides are TGTGCCAGCAGCCGGGGACAGTTGAGCTCCTACGAGCAGTACTTC.

The chain employs TRBV5-1 and TRBJ2-2, with 9 bases that match TRBD2. J was trimmed by 4 bases and V by 3 bases; bases with no gene match: 10. The CDR3 is 17 residues long. From germline, CDR1 is SGHRS and CDR2 YFSETQ. The CDR3 loop is CASSSPLAGYGTGELFF. CDR3 in DNA: TGCGCCAGCAGCTCCCCACTAGCGGGTTACGGCACCGGGGAGCTGTTTTTT.

The chain recombines TRBV30 with TRBJ2-5; a weak D match, TRBD2 (6 bases). With 1 base removed from V and 2 bases from J, the gap between germline ends came to 14 bases. Germline V gives CDR1 GTSNPN, CDR2 SVGIG (reference sequence). The CDR3 sequence is 15 residues long. This chain's CDR3 is CAWSGGRGRQETQYF. The CDR3 DNA reads TGTGCCTGGAGTGGGGGACGGGGGAGGCAAGAGACCCAGTACTTC.

The gene calls are TRBV6-5 and TRBJ1-5, with D tentatively TRBD1 (5 bases). Germline CDR1 and CDR2: MNHEY and SVGAGI. V was trimmed by 6 bases and J by 3 bases, leaving 15 bases between them. The CDR3 loop spans 15 amino acids. CDR3 nucleotide sequence: TGTGCCAGCAGCCTCCTTGGGGGGATCAATCAGCCCCAGCATTTT. Amino acid sequence: CASSLLGGINQPQHF.

V gene TRBV6-5 combines with J gene TRBJ2-2, with TRBD1 as a possible D gene (6 bases). This CDR3 spans 14 amino acids. Trimming stripped 7 bases from V and 6 bases from J, with 15 bases between. CDR1 is MNHEY and CDR2 is SVGAGI in the germline V gene. The CDR3 here is CASTRDKGPGELFF. DNA for the CDR3: TGTGCCAGCACTCGGGACAAGGGTCCCGGGGAGCTGTTTTTT.

This clone is a singleton in its sample. The genes are TRBV12-3 or TRBV12-4 and TRBJ1-2; 7 nucleotides match TRBD1. J lost 2 bases, V lost 5 bases, and 2 bases had no gene match. This CDR3 has 13 residues. CDR3 DNA: TGTGCCAGCAGTCAGGGACAGAACTATGGCTACACCTTC. Translating it yields CASSQGQNYGYTF.

The chain carries TRBV21-1 and TRBJ2-1; the D segment call TRBD2 is taken from the table without a DNA check. TRBV21-1 corresponds to a pseudogene. The CDR3 covers 17 residues. The CDR3, as DNA: TGTGCCAGCAGCGCGGCAGACATCGACGAGGGCTACAATGAGCAGTTCTTC. This gives the protein CASSAADIDEGYNEQFF.

The V and J genes are TRBV5-4 and TRBJ2-1; unclear D gene. Germline CDR1 reads SGHNT; CDR2 reads YYREEE (reference sequence). This CDR3 is built from 13 residues. V lost 0 bases and J lost 9, with 10 bases in between. The CDR3 protein is CASSLGVSSEQFF. The CDR3, as DNA: TGTGCCAGCAGCTTGGGCGTTTCCTCTGAGCAGTTCTTC.

This chain connects TRBV11-1 to TRBJ2-2; the D is unclear. Germline V gene sequence: CDR1 SGHAT, CDR2 FQDESV (reference sequence). The CDR3 contains 13 residues. V was pared by 1 base and J by 4 bases, with 4 bases between. CDR3 residues: CASSLGGTGELFF. The CDR3 region has the DNA TGTGCCAGCAGCTTAGGAGGCACCGGGGAGCTGTTTTTT.

The J gene is TRBJ1-2, the V gene TRBV5-1, with 7 positions matching TRBD1. The germline CDR1 and CDR2 sequences are SGHRS and YFSETQ. CDR3 length equals 17 residues. Trimming removed 3 bases from V and 5 bases from J; junction bases left unmatched: 16. In DNA, the CDR3 is TGCGCCAGCAGCTGGGCGTCAGGGCAGGGACAGAATTATGGCTACACCTTC. Encoded protein: CASSWASGQGQNYGYTF.

The chain carries TRBV10-3 and TRBJ2-4; D unresolved. The CDR3 is 12 amino acids. V was pared by 7 bases and J by 9 bases, with 13 bases between. Germline V gene data show CDR1 as ENHRY and CDR2 as SYGVKD. CDR3 region: CAITQAMGIQYF. CDR3 coding DNA: TGTGCCATCACCCAGGCCATGGGCATTCAGTACTTC.

This clone has a count of ten or more. The J gene is TRBJ2-7, the V gene TRBV11-2, with a possible D match to TRBD1 (6 bases). Germline CDR1 and CDR2: SGHAT and FQNNGV. This CDR3 is 15 amino acids long. Trimming took 2 bases from V and 5 from J, leaving 16 bases between them. CDR3 in DNA: TGTGCCAGCAGCTTAATCTACAGGGTATCCCACGAGCAGTACTTC. Encoded protein: CASSLIYRVSHEQYF.

V and J are TRBV13 and TRBJ1-6, with D possibly matching TRBD1 (5 bases). The CDR3 runs 14 residues. CDR1 and CDR2 (germline): PRHDT, FYEKMQ (reference sequence). V dropped 1 base and J dropped 7 bases, with 8 bases sitting between them. The CDR3 DNA is TGTGCCAGCAGCTTAGCGGGGGGAAATTCACCCCTCCACTTT. This encodes CASSLAGGNSPLHF.

The chain uses TRBV30 and TRBJ1-5, with no clear D. Trimming shortened V by 0 bases and J by 2 bases, and 11 bases separated the two germline ends. The V gene's germline CDR1 is GTSNPN and CDR2 SVGIG (reference sequence). The length of the CDR3 is 15 residues. The CDR3 here is CAWSVGGGGNQPQHF. CDR3 DNA sequence: TGTGCCTGGAGTGTAGGAGGCGGTGGCAATCAGCCCCAGCATTTT.

V usage is TRBV7-2 and J usage is TRBJ1-5, with D perhaps matching TRBD1 (5 bases). Trimming stripped 4 bases from V and 2 bases from J, with 12 bases between. The CDR3 loop spans 15 amino acids. Germline loops: CDR1 SGHTA, CDR2 FQGNSA. CDR3 nucleotide sequence: TGTGCCAGCAGCTCGGTTACAGGCGGCAATCAGCCCCAGCATTTT. Its translation is CASSSVTGGNQPQHF.

This clone was seen more than once but under ten times. This chain links TRBV3-1 (or the pseudogene TRBV3-2) with TRBJ1-1; 12 bases match TRBD1. The V segment lost 3 bases and the J segment 1 base; nucleotides outside the gene matches: 3. The CDR3 totals 16 residues. CDR1 is LGHDT, CDR2 YNNKEL, per germline (reference sequence). CDR3 sequence (DNA): TGTGCCAGCAGCCAGGGGACAGGGGGCGGGAACACTGAAGCTTTCTTT. Amino acids: CASSQGTGGGNTEAFF.

V is TRBV3-1 (or the pseudogene TRBV3-2) and J is TRBJ2-1; 13 bases map to TRBD2. Trimming cost V 8 bases and J 2 bases; bases outside gene matches: 15. The CDR3 runs 19 residues. Germline CDR1 and CDR2: LGHDT and YNNKEL (reference sequence). CDR3 in amino acids: CASPPSGLAGAVTYNEQFF. CDR3 DNA: TGTGCCAGCCCCCCCAGCGGACTAGCGGGGGCCGTTACCTACAATGAGCAGTTCTTC.

CDR3 in amino acids: CASSVALNTEAFF. The CDR3 nucleotides read TGTGCCAGCAGCGTAGCTCTGAACACTGAAGCTTTCTTT. The chain carries TRBV9 and TRBJ1-1; D gene uncertain. V lost 0 bases to trimming and J lost 0 bases, with 3 bases between them. The length of the CDR3 is 13 residues. Germline lookup yields CDR1 SGDLS and CDR2 YYNGEE.

This clone came up once. The chain recombines TRBV27 with TRBJ2-3, with TRBD1 as a possible D gene (5 bases). V lost 0 bases to trimming and J lost 1 base, with 11 bases between them. This CDR3 comprises 16 residues. Germline-derived CDR1 and CDR2 are MNHEY and SMNVEV (reference sequence). CDR3 sequence: CASSLSGHIGTDTQYF. The CDR3 region has the DNA TGTGCCAGCAGTTTATCCGGACATATCGGCACAGATACGCAGTATTTT.

V gene TRBV2 combines with J gene TRBJ1-5, with 7 bases lining up with TRBD1. V gave up 3 bases and J gave up 6 bases; unmatched junction bases: 11. Germline V gene data show CDR1 as SNHLY and CDR2 as FYNNEI. CDR3 size: 16 residues. The CDR3 DNA is TGTGCCAGCAGTGATTCGGGCAGGGGGTTGGGTCAGCCCCAGCATTTT. This translates into CASSDSGRGLGQPQHF.

V is TRBV5-1 and J is TRBJ2-2, with D maybe TRBD1 (5 bases). Trimming shortened V by 2 bases and J by 1 base, and 6 bases separated the two germline ends. The CDR3 is 14 amino acids. From germline, CDR1 is SGHRS and CDR2 YFSETQ. This CDR3 is CASSLQVNTGELFF. In DNA, the CDR3 is TGCGCCAGCAGCTTACAGGTGAACACCGGGGAGCTGTTTTTT.

The chain uses TRBV9 and TRBJ2-5; D may be TRBD1 (6 bases). CDR3 length equals 15 residues. Per germline, CDR1 SGDLS and CDR2 YYNGEE. V lost 0 bases and J 5 bases, leaving 14 bases between the germline ends. CDR3 sequence reads: CASSVGVGGRETQYF. The CDR3 DNA reads as TGTGCCAGCAGCGTAGGTGTAGGGGGAAGGGAGACCCAGTACTTC.

This chain joins TRBV19 and TRBJ2-6, with 7 positions matching TRBD1. Per germline, CDR1 LNHDA and CDR2 SQIVND (reference sequence). The V gene end was trimmed by 6 bases and the J gene end by 4 bases; junction bases not matched to a gene: 3. CDR3 length: 14 amino acids. The CDR3 DNA sequence: TGTGCCAGTAGGACAGGGTTGGGGGCCAACGTCCTGACTTTC. Translation: CASRTGLGANVLTF.

The chain employs TRBV6-2 or TRBV6-3 and TRBJ1-3, with 7 bases lining up with TRBD1. The germline CDR1 and CDR2 sequences are MNHEY and SVGEGT. The CDR3 consists of 15 residues. The V gene end was trimmed by 5 bases and the J gene end by 0 bases; junction bases not matched to a gene: 4. CDR3 nucleotides: TGTGCCAGCAGTCGGGACAGCCGCTCTGGAAACACCATATATTTT. It is translated as CASSRDSRSGNTIYF.

The rearrangement links TRBV6-4 to TRBJ2-3, with 10 bases matching TRBD2. This CDR3 spans 16 amino acids. V dropped 5 bases and J dropped 1; count of bases not matched to a gene: 6. The germline CDR1 and CDR2 sequences are MRHNA and SNTAGT. The CDR3 nucleotides read TGTGCCAGCAGTTTTTCCGGGACTAGCGGCACAGATACGCAGTATTTT. This codes for CASSFSGTSGTDTQYF.

This clone was seen only once. The V and J genes are TRBV19 and TRBJ1-6; D possibly corresponds to TRBD1 (5 bases). The germline gives CDR1 LNHDA, CDR2 SQIVND (reference sequence). The CDR3 loop spans 17 amino acids. V lost 4 bases and J lost 6, with 19 bases in between. DNA for the CDR3: TGTGCCAGTAGTAGCGGGGGTTCGTGGGCGCTTAATTCACCCCTCCACTTT. It is translated as CASSSGGSWALNSPLHF.

This chain uses TRBV21-1 with TRBJ2-1; the table names TRBD2, a call not compared with the DNA. TRBV21-1 is shown as a pseudogene. This CDR3 has 15 amino acids. This chain's CDR3 is CASSKLVVRYNEQFF. CDR3 DNA: TGTGCCAGCAGCAAACTAGTAGTGCGCTACAATGAGCAGTTCTTC.

This clone was observed once. The rearrangement links TRBV11-2 to TRBJ2-7; the D gene is possibly TRBD1 (5 bases). In germline, CDR1 is SGHAT, CDR2 FQNNGV. This CDR3 region has 15 residues. The V end lost 0 bases, the J end lost 9 bases, and 18 bases lay between the germline ends. The CDR3 region has the DNA TGTGCCAGCAGCTTAGATTCAGGGTCCCCTTCTGGGCAGTACTTC. As protein: CASSLDSGSPSGQYF.